This TCR beta chain was retrieved from a study of blood T cell repertoires in COVID-19. Whole-study context: Sources were T cells, B-cell-depleted T cells, or PBMCs; the material itself was cDNA or gDNA.

Individuals drawn from about two dozen US areas were about 18 to 95 years old. Recovered Cohort 3 donors showed two negative PCRs, clearance, or symptom resolution. Under the authors' procedure: Reference gene primer amplification yielded estimated nucleated cell counts. Data came from immunoSEQ multiplex PCR; TCRdb stores just in-frame clones and leaves some out. Clone size and V and J calls were adopted from that table, with D and trimming inferred from the DNA. The table includes over 200,000 clones, approximately 90% detected once. Germline assignment: CDR1 MNHNS and CDR2 SASEGT. V was clipped by 3 bases and J by 6 bases, with 17 bases between them. This CDR3 has 16 amino acids.

The rearrangement links TRBV6-1 to TRBJ2-2; tentative D call: TRBD2 (5 bases). Input material: PBMCs or T cells enriched from blood (not recorded which). This clonotype was obtained from a man aged 40-55 years who had recovered from COVID-19. CDR3 sequence reads: CASSEHRDHQAGELFF. CDR3 DNA: TGTGCCAGCAGTGAGCACCGGGATCATCAAGCCGGGGAGCTGTTTTTT.